This TCR beta chain comes out of a study of OX40 agonist ivuxolimab in advanced cancers. Here immunoSEQ multiplex PCR was the method, and the copy in TCRdb shows in-frame clones only, minus some. The data show about 45,000 clones, with approximately 91% seen just once and around 19% held by the top ten. The germline V and J ends were trimmed by 6 bases and 0 bases, with 8 bases remaining between them. CDR1 is SQVTM and CDR2 is ANQGSEA in the germline V gene. CDR3 size: 13 residues. The sequence was obtained from an adult with an advanced solid tumor such as melanoma, head and neck, liver or kidney cancer. V is TRBV29-1 and J is TRBJ2-2, with a tentative D call TRBD2 (5 bases). The material sequenced was CD4+ or CD8+ T cells sorted from blood, taken in a trial of the OX40 agonist ivuxolimab. CDR3 residues: CSVVGTNTGELFF. CDR3 nucleotides: TGCAGCGTGGTCGGGACGAACACCGGGGAGCTGTTTTTT.